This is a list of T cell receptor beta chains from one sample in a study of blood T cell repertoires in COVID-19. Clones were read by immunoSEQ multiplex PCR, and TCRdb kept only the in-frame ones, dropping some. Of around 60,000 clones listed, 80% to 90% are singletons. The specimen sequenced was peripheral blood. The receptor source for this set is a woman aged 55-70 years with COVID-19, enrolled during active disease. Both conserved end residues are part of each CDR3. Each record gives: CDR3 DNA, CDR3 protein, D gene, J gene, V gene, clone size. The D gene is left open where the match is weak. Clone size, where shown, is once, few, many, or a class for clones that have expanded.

DNA: TGTGCCATCAGTGGAGGGACCTACGAGCAGTACTTC
CDR3: CAISGGTYEQYF
D: NA
J: TRBJ2-7
V: TRBV10-3
size: once

DNA: TGTGCCAGCAGCGGACTAGCGGGAGTATACGAGCAGTACTTC
CDR3: CASSGLAGVYEQYF
D: TRBD2
J: TRBJ2-7
V: TRBV6-2/TRBV6-3
size: NA

DNA: TGTGCTAGTGGTTTTGGACAGGTCTTCAATGAGCAGTTCTTC
CDR3: CASGFGQVFNEQFF
D: TRBD1
J: TRBJ2-1
V: TRBV12-5
size: once

DNA: TGTGCCACCAGCAGAGATACTTTGGACAGGGAGGGCGGCTACACCTTC
CDR3: CATSRDTLDREGGYTF
D: TRBD1
J: TRBJ1-2
V: TRBV15
size: few

DNA: TGTGCCAGCTCGGTCATGGCCTCGGGGGCCCAGTACTTC
CDR3: CASSVMASGAQYF
D: NA
J: TRBJ2-5
V: TRBV12-3/TRBV12-4
size: NA

DNA: TGTGCCAGCCGACGGACTAGCGGGAATTACGAGCAGTACTTC
CDR3: CASRRTSGNYEQYF
D: TRBD2
J: TRBJ2-7
V: TRBV7-2
size: NA

DNA: TGTGCCACCAGCAGAACCGGGACTGCTTCCTACGAGCAGTACTTC
CDR3: CATSRTGTASYEQYF
D: NA
J: TRBJ2-7
V: TRBV15
size: NA

DNA: TGTGCCAGTACCCCACCTCTAGCGAGAACAGATACGCAGTATTTT
CDR3: CASTPPLARTDTQYF
D: NA
J: TRBJ2-3
V: TRBV19
size: NA

DNA: TGTGCCAGCAGCGCGACAGGGAACTATGGCTACACCTTC
CDR3: CASSATGNYGYTF
D: TRBD1
J: TRBJ1-2
V: TRBV5-5
size: NA

DNA: TGTGCCAGAAGCCCGGACAGAGATGCCTACGAGCAGTACTTC
CDR3: CARSPDRDAYEQYF
D: NA
J: TRBJ2-7
V: TRBV5-3
size: NA

DNA: TGTGCCACCAGTGATGCTACTAGCGGGGGATTTCCGGAGACCCAGTACTTC
CDR3: CATSDATSGGFPETQYF
D: TRBD2
J: TRBJ2-5
V: TRBV24-1
size: NA

DNA: TGTGCCACCAGTGACCCAGGAGATACGCAGTATTTT
CDR3: CATSDPGDTQYF
D: NA
J: TRBJ2-3
V: TRBV24-1
size: NA

DNA: TGTGCCAGCAGTTCCAGGGTGAACACTGAAGCTTTCTTT
CDR3: CASSSRVNTEAFF
D: NA
J: TRBJ1-1
V: TRBV2
size: NA

DNA: TGTGCCAGCAGCTTAGGGACAGGGGCCTACGAGCAGTACTTC
CDR3: CASSLGTGAYEQYF
D: TRBD1
J: TRBJ2-7
V: TRBV11-2
size: NA

DNA: TGTGCCAGCACCCAGGGACAGCTATTAATCTATGGCTACACCTTC
CDR3: CASTQGQLLIYGYTF
D: TRBD1
J: TRBJ1-2
V: TRBV5-6
size: NA

DNA: TGTGCCAGCAGTTTAGGGCAGGGGCGGGCACCCGTCTTC
CDR3: CASSLGQGRAPVF
D: NA
J: TRBJ2-7
V: TRBV12-3/TRBV12-4
size: NA

DNA: TGTGCCTGCTCGGGACATTTGAACACTGAAGCTTTCTTT
CDR3: CACSGHLNTEAFF
D: NA
J: TRBJ1-1
V: TRBV2
size: NA